This T cell receptor (beta chain) was profiled in a study of cytomegalovirus exposure and HLA in healthy donors. Overall study results and limits: TCR beta chains numbering some 160 were designated cytomegalovirus-associated. The classifier reportedly diagnosed cytomegalovirus status with high specificity and sensitivity.

Notes on this clone: Antigen: not known.

Data came from immunoSEQ multiplex PCR; TCRdb stores just in-frame clones and leaves some out. The sample lists 110,000 or so clones; approximately 87% were seen once. The germline V gene has CDR1 SGHRS and CDR2 YFSETQ. CDR3 length equals 14 residues. Trimming removed 3 bases at V and 6 bases at J, with 12 bases between. The donors were in the roughly 130-subject validation cohort; that cohort was separate from the approximately 700-subject first cohort. The source material was PBMCs. This sequence originates from a woman between 25 and 40 years old in good health and CMV-seronegative. The chain employs TRBV5-1 and TRBJ2-2; D is perhaps TRBD2 (5 bases). DNA for the CDR3: TGCGCCAGCAGCTGGAACGGGGTGGCCGGGGAGCTGTTTTTT. This encodes CASSWNGVAGELFF. Based on the CDR3 plus reference TRBV5-1 and TRBJ2-2, the full variable domain is KAGVTQTPRYLIKTRGQQVTLSCSPISGHRSVSWYQQTPGQGLQFLFEYFSETQRNKGNFPGRFSGRQFSNSRSEMNVSTLELGDSALYLCASSWNGVAGELFFGEGSRLTVL.